Presented here are 18 T cell receptor beta chains from one specimen sequenced in a study of shared clonotypes between healthy human individuals. TCRdb's table, derived via immunoSEQ multiplex PCR, lists solely in-frame clones and lacks some. The data contain approximately 500,000 clones, 90% to 96% of them singletons. Specimen: naive CD4+ T cells sorted from blood. Subset defined: CD45RA+ positively selected. The receptors were gathered from a woman between 25 and 40 years old in good health.

The chain is built from TRBV19 and TRBJ2-1, with 8 nucleotides matching TRBD2. Germline assignment: CDR1 LNHDA and CDR2 SQIVND (reference sequence). The ends lost 5 bases at V and 4 bases at J; junction bases unmatched: 16. This CDR3 spans 18 amino acids. This CDR3 reads CASSGRRSLAGLYNEQFF. The CDR3 region has the DNA TGTGCCAGTAGTGGGAGGAGGTCGTTAGCGGGACTTTACAATGAGCAGTTCTTC.

The CDR3 sequence: CASSLDTGPNTGELFF. The CDR3 DNA sequence: TGCGCCAGCAGCTTGGATACAGGGCCTAACACCGGGGAGCTGTTTTTT. This rearrangement joins TRBV5-1 to TRBJ2-2; maybe TRBD1 (6 bases). The CDR3 has 16 amino acids. V lost 0 bases and J lost 2, with 11 bases in between. Germline V lookup: CDR1 SGHRS, CDR2 YFSETQ.

This chain uses TRBV27 with TRBJ2-7; possible D gene TRBD2, 6 bases. The CDR3 has 18 residues. V shed 2 bases and J shed 1 base, with 21 bases lying between them. Germline V gene data show CDR1 as MNHEY and CDR2 as SMNVEV (reference sequence). CDR3 protein: CASSLRPPGGGRSYEQYF. The CDR3 bases are TGTGCCAGCAGTTTAAGACCTCCCGGGGGTGGACGGTCCTACGAGCAGTACTTC.

Only a few counts were recorded for this clone. The rearrangement links TRBV18 to TRBJ2-7, with a weak D call TRBD1 (5 bases). CDR3 length: 14 amino acids. Trimming stripped 6 bases from V and 5 bases from J, with 17 bases between. Per the germline V gene, CDR1 is KGHSH and CDR2 is LQKENI. CDR3 protein: CASSRTSIGDEQYF. In DNA, the CDR3 is TGTGCCAGCTCGCGAACATCGATAGGGGACGAGCAGTACTTC.

The chain employs TRBV29-1 and TRBJ2-2; D not resolved. Per the germline V gene, CDR1 is SQVTM and CDR2 is ANQGSEA. This CDR3 spans 13 amino acids. Trimming removed 0 bases from V and 5 bases from J, with 7 bases in between. CDR3 DNA: TGCAGCGTTGAAGACGACTTAACCGGGGAGCTGTTTTTT. It specifies CSVEDDLTGELFF.

This chain joins TRBV5-6 and TRBJ2-1; D is possibly TRBD1 or TRBD2 (5 bases each). Germline values: CDR1 SGHDT, CDR2 YYEEEE. There are 15 residues in the CDR3. V gave up 2 bases and J gave up 4 bases, with 13 bases separating them. The CDR3 loop is CASSLLGEPYNEQFF. For the CDR3, the DNA is TGTGCCAGCAGCTTACTAGGGGAACCATACAATGAGCAGTTCTTC.

This chain links TRBV11-2 with TRBJ2-2; 7 bases match TRBD2. This CDR3 is 16 amino acids long. J lost 2 bases, V lost 7 bases, and 10 bases had no gene match. Per germline, CDR1 SGHAT and CDR2 FQNNGV. As DNA, the CDR3 is TGTGCCAGCATCCATAAGACGGGGGGAAACACCGGGGAGCTGTTTTTT. Amino acids: CASIHKTGGNTGELFF.

The CDR3 region has the DNA TGTGCCAGCAGCTTAGTCCGGGGCGAGCAGTACTTC. It specifies CASSLVRGEQYF. The V gene is TRBV5-8, the J gene TRBJ2-7; weak D call: TRBD2 (5 bases). Deletions cut 2 bases from V and 6 bases from J, with 9 bases between. CDR1 SGHTS and CDR2 YDEGEE come from the germline V gene. The CDR3 covers 12 residues.

The chain employs TRBV5-1 and TRBJ2-5; 8 nucleotides align to TRBD1. V dropped 4 bases and J dropped 5; count of bases not matched to a gene: 10. This CDR3 contains 15 residues. The germline V gene encodes CDR1 SGHRS and CDR2 YFSETQ. CDR3 DNA: TGCGCCAGCAGCGGAGAGTCAGGGGGCTGGGAGACCCAGTACTTC. Translating gives CASSGESGGWETQYF.

This chain links TRBV10-3 with TRBJ2-7; 9 positions agree with TRBD1. With V trimmed by 3 bases and J by 5 bases, 8 bases remained unmatched. This CDR3 contains 15 residues. Germline CDR1 reads ENHRY; CDR2 reads SYGVKD. CDR3 in amino acids: CAISDSGTGKDEQYF. CDR3 nucleotide sequence: TGTGCCATCAGTGACTCCGGGACAGGGAAGGACGAGCAGTACTTC.

The chain combines TRBV18 with TRBJ2-1, with TRBD2 as a possible D gene (5 bases). Germline CDR1 is KGHSH and CDR2 is LQKENI. The CDR3 sequence is 17 residues long. Trimming cost V 3 bases and J 0 bases, with 15 bases left between them. The CDR3 sequence: CASSPSSPTSSYNEQFF. The CDR3, as DNA: TGTGCCAGCTCACCGTCTAGCCCCACGAGCTCCTACAATGAGCAGTTCTTC.

The V and J genes are TRBV5-8 and TRBJ2-7, with D possibly being TRBD1 or TRBD2 (5 bases each). V lost 4 bases, J lost 3 bases, and 17 bases lay in between. This CDR3 region has 15 residues. Germline CDR1 reads SGHTS; CDR2 reads YDEGEE. The CDR3 region has the DNA TGTGCCAGCAGCCCCGAGAGGGGCAATAGCTACGAGCAGTACTTC. Translating it yields CASSPERGNSYEQYF.

The V and J genes are TRBV5-1 and TRBJ2-2; D is unresolved. Germline assignment: CDR1 SGHRS and CDR2 YFSETQ. Trimming left V 5 bases short and J 1 base short, with 3 bases between. This CDR3 comprises 12 residues. The CDR3 sequence is CASSENTGELFF. The CDR3 DNA reads as TGCGCCAGCAGTGAGAACACCGGGGAGCTGTTTTTT.

This clone showed up just a few times. The chain couples TRBV10-3 to TRBJ2-7; no clear D gene. V shed 4 bases and J shed 0 bases, with 7 bases lying between them. The CDR3 extends over 13 amino acids. The germline CDR1 and CDR2 sequences are ENHRY and SYGVKD. The CDR3 DNA is TGTGCCATCAGTGGAGGTACCTCCTACGAGCAGTACTTC. Residues: CAISGGTSYEQYF.

This chain connects TRBV21-1 to TRBJ2-1; the table's D call of TRBD1 was not tested on the DNA. TRBV21-1 is a pseudogene locus. The CDR3 covers 14 residues. Here the CDR3 reads CASSRQGEDNEQFF. DNA for the CDR3: TGTGCCAGCAGCAGACAGGGGGAGGACAATGAGCAGTTCTTC.

The chain joins TRBV6-6 to TRBJ2-3, with D maybe TRBD2 (6 bases). V lost 5 bases and J 0 bases, leaving 12 bases between the germline ends. Per the germline V gene, CDR1 is MNHNY and CDR2 is SVGAGI (reference sequence). The CDR3 extends over 15 amino acids. The CDR3 reads CASSNGRASTDTQYF. CDR3 coding DNA: TGTGCCAGCAGTAACGGGAGAGCTAGCACAGATACGCAGTATTTT.

This chain links TRBV9 with TRBJ2-3, with D unclear. Germline loops: CDR1 SGDLS, CDR2 YYNGEE. This CDR3 contains 13 residues. The germline V and J ends were trimmed by 4 bases and 2 bases, with 8 bases remaining between them. CDR3 loop: CASSPQPTDTQYF. DNA of the CDR3: TGTGCCAGCAGCCCCCAGCCCACAGATACGCAGTATTTT.

J is TRBJ2-3 and V is TRBV5-4; 13 bases are shared with TRBD2. With 0 bases clipped from V and 9 bases from J, the junction kept 7 bases outside the gene matches. Looked up from germline, CDR1 is SGHNT and CDR2 is YYREEE (reference sequence). The CDR3 has 16 amino acids. CDR3: CASSLDGLAGVRTQYF. CDR3 in DNA: TGTGCCAGCAGCTTGGATGGACTAGCGGGAGTACGGACGCAGTATTTT. Full variable domain (outside the CDR3, taken from reference TRBV5-4 and TRBJ2-3): ETGVTQSPTHLIKTRGQQVTLRCSSQSGHNTVSWYQQALGQGPQFIFQYYREEENGRGNFPPRFSGLQFPNYSSELNVNALELDDSALYLCASSLDGLAGVRTQYFGPGTRLTVL.